This T cell receptor (beta chain) appears in the sequencing data of a study of monozygotic twins with inflammatory bowel disease. Regarding the study as a whole: IBD patients carried less diverse TCRbeta repertoires (inverse Simpson) than healthy co-twins.

Sampling involved one blood draw (about 2.3 ml) for every donor. Blood samples, whole and unsorted for T cells, yielded the isolated total RNA. From around 3.5 ug of total RNA, each TCR library was prepared. One entry per CDR3 protein, without DNA, is what TCRdb gives after re-calling the 5' RACE reads. The sample data list approximately 400,000 distinct CDR3 sequences. Turning to this clonotype: Its matching antigen is unknown.

Source material: blood. The receptor comes from a human donor with ulcerative colitis or Crohn's disease, or a healthy co-twin of an affected twin (not recorded which).

CDR3 sequence: CASSGAGTGTDTQYF. The chain has TRBV5-1 and TRBJ2-3; the TCRdb call, TRBD1, lacks DNA for checking. The CDR3 consists of 15 residues. Germline CDR1 is SGHRS and CDR2 is YFSETQ. Complete variable domain (other parts from reference TRBV5-1 and TRBJ2-3): KAGVTQTPRYLIKTRGQQVTLSCSPISGHRSVSWYQQTPGQGLQFLFEYFSETQRNKGNFPGRFSGRQFSNSRSEMNVSTLELGDSALYLCASSGAGTGTDTQYFGPGTRLTVL.